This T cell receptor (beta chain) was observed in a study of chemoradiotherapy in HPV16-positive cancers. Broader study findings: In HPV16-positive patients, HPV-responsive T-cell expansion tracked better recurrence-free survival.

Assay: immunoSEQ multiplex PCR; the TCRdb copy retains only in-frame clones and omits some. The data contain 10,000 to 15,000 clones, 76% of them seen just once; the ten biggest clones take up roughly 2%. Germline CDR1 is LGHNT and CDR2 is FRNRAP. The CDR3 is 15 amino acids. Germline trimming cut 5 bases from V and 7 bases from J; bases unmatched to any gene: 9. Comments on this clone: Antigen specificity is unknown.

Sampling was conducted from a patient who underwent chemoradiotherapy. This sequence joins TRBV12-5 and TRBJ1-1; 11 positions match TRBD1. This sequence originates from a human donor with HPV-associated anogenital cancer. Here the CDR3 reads CASGPRLGTGGEAFF. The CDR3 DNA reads TGTGCTAGTGGTCCCCGCCTAGGGACAGGGGGTGAAGCTTTCTTT.